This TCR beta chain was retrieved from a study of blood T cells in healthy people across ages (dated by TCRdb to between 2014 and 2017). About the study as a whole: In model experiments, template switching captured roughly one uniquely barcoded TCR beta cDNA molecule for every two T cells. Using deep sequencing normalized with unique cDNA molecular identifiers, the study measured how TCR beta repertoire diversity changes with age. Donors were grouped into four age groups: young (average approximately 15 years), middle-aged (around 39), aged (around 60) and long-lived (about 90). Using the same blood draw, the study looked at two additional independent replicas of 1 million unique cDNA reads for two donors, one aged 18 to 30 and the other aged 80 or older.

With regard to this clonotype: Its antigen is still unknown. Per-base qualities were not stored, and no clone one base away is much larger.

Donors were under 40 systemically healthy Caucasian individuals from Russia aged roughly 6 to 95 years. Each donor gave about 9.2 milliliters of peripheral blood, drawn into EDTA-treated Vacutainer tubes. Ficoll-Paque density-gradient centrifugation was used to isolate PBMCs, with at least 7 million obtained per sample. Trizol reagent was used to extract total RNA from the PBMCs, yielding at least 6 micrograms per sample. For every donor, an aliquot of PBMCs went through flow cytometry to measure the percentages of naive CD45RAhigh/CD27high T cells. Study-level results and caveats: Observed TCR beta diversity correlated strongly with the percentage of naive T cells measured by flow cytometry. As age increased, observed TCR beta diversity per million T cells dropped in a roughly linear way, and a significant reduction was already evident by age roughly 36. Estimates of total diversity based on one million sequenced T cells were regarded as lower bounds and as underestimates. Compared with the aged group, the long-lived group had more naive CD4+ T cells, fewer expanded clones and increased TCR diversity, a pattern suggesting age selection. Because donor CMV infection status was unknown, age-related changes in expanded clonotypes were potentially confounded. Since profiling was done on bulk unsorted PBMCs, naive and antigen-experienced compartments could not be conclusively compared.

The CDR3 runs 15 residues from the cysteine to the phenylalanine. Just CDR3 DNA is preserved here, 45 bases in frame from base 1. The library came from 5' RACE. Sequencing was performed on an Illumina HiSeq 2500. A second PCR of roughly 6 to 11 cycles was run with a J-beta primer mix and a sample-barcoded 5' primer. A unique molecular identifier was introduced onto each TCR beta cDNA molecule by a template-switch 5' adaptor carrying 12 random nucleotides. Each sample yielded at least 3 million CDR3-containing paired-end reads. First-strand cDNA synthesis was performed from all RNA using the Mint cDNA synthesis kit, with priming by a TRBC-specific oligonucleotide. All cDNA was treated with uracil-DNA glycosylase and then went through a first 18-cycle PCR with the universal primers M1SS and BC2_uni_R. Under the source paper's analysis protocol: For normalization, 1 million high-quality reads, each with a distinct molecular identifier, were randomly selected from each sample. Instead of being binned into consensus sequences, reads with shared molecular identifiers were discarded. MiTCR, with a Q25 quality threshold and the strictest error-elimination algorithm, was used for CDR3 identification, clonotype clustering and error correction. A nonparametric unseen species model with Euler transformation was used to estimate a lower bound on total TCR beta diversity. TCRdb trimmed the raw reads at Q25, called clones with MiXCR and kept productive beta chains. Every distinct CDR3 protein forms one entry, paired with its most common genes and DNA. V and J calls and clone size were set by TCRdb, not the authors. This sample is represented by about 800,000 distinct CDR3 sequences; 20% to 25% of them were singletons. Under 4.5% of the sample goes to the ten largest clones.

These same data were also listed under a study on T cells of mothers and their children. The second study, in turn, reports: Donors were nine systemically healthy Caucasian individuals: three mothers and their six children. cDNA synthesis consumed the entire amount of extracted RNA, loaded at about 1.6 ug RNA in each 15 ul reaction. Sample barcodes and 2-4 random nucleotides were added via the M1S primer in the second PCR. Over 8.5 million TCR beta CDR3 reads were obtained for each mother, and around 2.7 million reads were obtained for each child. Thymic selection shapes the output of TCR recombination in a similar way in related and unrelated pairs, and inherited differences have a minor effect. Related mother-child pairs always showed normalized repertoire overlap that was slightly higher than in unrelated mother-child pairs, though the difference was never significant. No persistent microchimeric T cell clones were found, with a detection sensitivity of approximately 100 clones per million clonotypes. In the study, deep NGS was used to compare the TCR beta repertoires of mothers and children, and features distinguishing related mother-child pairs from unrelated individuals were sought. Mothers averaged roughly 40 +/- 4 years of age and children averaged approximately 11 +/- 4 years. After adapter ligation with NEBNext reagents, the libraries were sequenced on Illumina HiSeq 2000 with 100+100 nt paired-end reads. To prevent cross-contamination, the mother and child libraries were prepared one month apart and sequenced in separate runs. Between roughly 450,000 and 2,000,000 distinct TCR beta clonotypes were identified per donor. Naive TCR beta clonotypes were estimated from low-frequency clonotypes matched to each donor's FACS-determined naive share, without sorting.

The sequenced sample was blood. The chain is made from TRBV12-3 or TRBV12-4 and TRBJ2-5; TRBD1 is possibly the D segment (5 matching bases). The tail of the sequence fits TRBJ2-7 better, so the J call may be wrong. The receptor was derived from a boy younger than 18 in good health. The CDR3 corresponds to CASSLWGRYEYEQYF. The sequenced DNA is TGTGCCAGCAGTTTATGGGGCAGGTATGAATACGAGCAGTACTTC.